This T cell receptor beta chain was recovered during a study of CD8+ T cells in alopecia areata. In each case, RNA was isolated and then reverse transcribed into cDNA as the sequencing template. The protocol was immunoSEQ multiplex PCR, while the TCRdb copy is restricted to in-frame clones and leaves out a portion. The data contain about 150,000 clones, about 51% of them singletons. Source: CD8+ T cells sorted from blood, taken at week 0. The origin of this receptor is a human donor with alopecia areata.

Here the CDR3 DNA reads TGTGCCAGCAGCTTATTGGAGGGGAAAGAGACCCAGTACTTC. Translated, it gives CASSLLEGKETQYF. The V and J genes are TRBV11-2 and TRBJ2-5, with D perhaps TRBD2 (6 bases). The CDR3 runs 14 residues. Germline V gene data show CDR1 as SGHAT and CDR2 as FQNNGV. V lost 2 bases, J lost 3 bases, and 10 bases lay in between.